Each of the 30 T cell receptor beta chains below was sequenced from the same sample in a study of CD8 T cells in ankylosing spondylitis. General study findings and limits: Typical of ankylosing spondylitis blood, it appeared, was a TCR beta motif of 7 or 8 highly homologous variants.

From the 5' RACE reads, TCRdb called clonotypes with MiXCR, one entry per CDR3 protein. The top ten clones hold about 19% of a sample with fewer than 750,000 distinct CDR3 sequences, 15% to 20% of them seen once. Their cognate antigens are unknown. Sequencing was performed on blood, either unsorted or a sorted T cell fraction (not recorded which). All receptors come from a male donor with ankylosing spondylitis.

V gene TRBV5-5 combines with J gene TRBJ2-7; D may be TRBD1 (6 bases). CDR1 is SGHKS and CDR2 is YYEKEE in the germline V gene (reference sequence). V lost 3 bases and J lost 6, with 22 bases in between. This CDR3 contains 16 residues. This CDR3 is CASSWGQQRSEIEQYF. CDR3 nucleotides: TGTGCCAGCAGCTGGGGACAACAGCGCTCCGAAATCGAGCAGTACTTC.

Comments on this clonotype: At one end, the junction sequence differs from germline, possibly due to a read error. The chain carries TRBV5-1 and TRBJ1-2; possibly TRBD1 for D (6 bases). Germline CDR1 reads SGHRS; CDR2 reads YFSETQ. This CDR3 region has 15 residues. This CDR3 is CASSPSEVSRGVPNF. CDR3 DNA: TGCGCCAGCAGCCCGTCAGAGGTGTCGAGGGGGGTCCCAAACTTC.

This clonotype was recorded many times. The V and J genes are TRBV9 and TRBJ2-1, with D possibly TRBD1 on 7 matching bases. The CDR3 runs to 17 residues. The V gene lost 0 bases and the J gene lost 2 bases, with 15 bases spanning the gap. CDR1 and CDR2 from the germline V gene are SGDLS and YYNGEE. DNA of the CDR3: TGTGCCAGCAGCGTAGAAGGAGGGGGCTTTACCTACAATGAGCAGTTCTTC. This sequence encodes CASSVEGGGFTYNEQFF. The full variable domain, rest sourced from reference TRBV9 and TRBJ2-1, is DSGVTQTPKHLITATGQRVTLRCSPRSGDLSVYWYQQSLDQGLQFLIQYYNGEERAKGNILERFSAQQFPDLHSELNLSSLELGDSALYFCASSVEGGGFTYNEQFFGPGTRLTVL.

This clonotype was recorded at least ten times. The genes are TRBV3-1 and TRBJ2-2; D could derive from TRBD1 or TRBD2 (6 bases each). Germline CDR1 and CDR2: LGHDT and YNNKEL (reference sequence). Trimming removed 8 bases at V and 4 bases at J, with 20 bases between. This CDR3 spans 16 amino acids. The CDR3 coding sequence is TGTGCCAGCGCCCCGAGGGGGACTCACCTCACCGGGGAGCTGTTTTTT. Protein sequence: CASAPRGTHLTGELFF.

The V gene is TRBV29-1, the J gene TRBJ1-5; D gene unclear. The CDR3 is made up of 13 amino acids. Germline V CDR1 and CDR2: SQVTM, ANQGSEA. The V end lost 5 bases, the J end lost 2 bases, and 10 bases lay between the germline ends. DNA of the CDR3: TGCAGCGTTTACACGGGTGGCAATCAGCCCCAGCATTTT. Translation gives CSVYTGGNQPQHF. Filled out from reference TRBV29-1 and TRBJ1-5, the complete variable domain reads SAVISQKPSRDICQRGTSLTIQCQVDSQVTMMFWYRQQPGQSLTLIATANQGSEATYESGFVIDKFPISRPNLTFSTLTVSNMSPEDSSIYLCSVYTGGNQPQHFGDGTRLSIL.

This clonotype was observed a handful of times. This chain connects TRBV2 to TRBJ2-7, with a possible D match to TRBD2 (6 bases). Germline lookup yields CDR1 SNHLY and CDR2 FYNNEI. The CDR3 totals 18 residues. Trimming removed 1 base at V and 3 bases at J, with 22 bases between. The CDR3 region has the DNA TGTGCCAGCAGTGAAGGGAGGGCCAGAGGGGTTCCTAGCTACGAGCAGTACTTC. It encodes CASSEGRARGVPSYEQYF. Complete variable domain (other parts from reference TRBV2 and TRBJ2-7): EPEVTQTPSHQVTQMGQEVILRCVPISNHLYFYWYRQILGQKVEFLVSFYNNEISEKSEIFDDQFSVERPDGSNFTLKIRSTKLEDSAMYFCASSEGRARGVPSYEQYFGPGTRLTVT.

The V and J genes are TRBV12-3 or TRBV12-4 and TRBJ2-3; D unclear. The V end was cut by 4 bases, the J end by 10 bases, with 18 bases between. The CDR3 has 14 amino acids. CDR3 coding DNA: TGTGCCAGCAGTTCCCACGAGGTACGCCTCTCGCAGTATTTT. Protein: CASSSHEVRLSQYF.

The gene calls are TRBV12-3 or TRBV12-4 and TRBJ1-4, with D unclear. V shed 4 bases and J shed 8 bases, with 14 bases lying between them. The CDR3 is made up of 14 amino acids. The CDR3: CASSSPLEMEKLFF. The DNA for the CDR3 is TGTGCCAGCAGTTCCCCGTTGGAAATGGAAAAACTGTTTTTT.

The V call is TRBV7-9, the J call TRBJ2-2, with 11 bases that match TRBD2. Germline assignment: CDR1 SEHNR and CDR2 FQNEAQ (reference sequence). This CDR3 is built from 16 residues. With 5 bases clipped from V and 1 base from J, the junction kept 3 bases outside the gene matches. The CDR3 protein is CASSKGLAVNTGELFF. The DNA for the CDR3 is TGTGCCAGCAGCAAGGGACTAGCGGTGAACACCGGGGAGCTGTTTTTT.

The chain uses TRBV20-1 and TRBJ2-2, with 8 bases fitting TRBD2. CDR3 size: 16 residues. V shed 0 bases, J shed 4 bases, and the junction held 7 bases outside the gene matches. The germline CDR1 and CDR2 sequences are DFQATT and SNEGSKA (reference sequence). CDR3 nucleotides: TGCAGTGCTAGAGAAACTACGGGGGGGCGCACCGGGGAGCTGTTTTTT. Residues: CSARETTGGRTGELFF.

This chain connects TRBV7-3 to TRBJ2-2; no reliable D call. Trimming removed 0 bases from V and 5 bases from J, with 7 bases in between. CDR1 SGHTA and CDR2 FQGTGA come from the germline V gene. The length of the CDR3 is 14 residues. The CDR3 sequence is CASSLTTSTGELFF. DNA for the CDR3: TGTGCCAGCAGCTTAACTACAAGTACCGGGGAGCTGTTTTTT.

The chain employs TRBV12-3 or TRBV12-4 and TRBJ2-5, with D hard to call. The CDR3 loop spans 13 amino acids. With 3 bases removed from V and 3 bases from J, the gap between germline ends came to 8 bases. CDR3: CASSFGRKETQYF. The CDR3 DNA follows: TGTGCCAGCAGTTTCGGGCGGAAAGAGACCCAGTACTTC.

The gene calls are TRBV27 and TRBJ1-2; a weak D match, TRBD1 (5 bases). The CDR3 length is 12 residues. V was shortened by 8 bases and J by 8 bases, with 15 bases between the two germline ends. Germline V CDR1 and CDR2: MNHEY, SMNVEV (reference sequence). CDR3 residues: CASSNPGYGYTF. In DNA form, the CDR3 reads TGTGCCAGCTCTAATCCAGGGTACGGCTACACCTTC.

The chain couples TRBV12-3 or TRBV12-4 to TRBJ1-6, with no clear D. This CDR3 has 13 residues. Between the trimmed V and J ends, which lost 6 bases and 7 bases, there was a span of 10 bases. This chain's CDR3 is CASSLLANSPLHF. In DNA form, the CDR3 reads TGTGCCAGCAGCCTTCTTGCGAATTCACCCCTCCACTTT.

The chain combines TRBV5-7 with TRBJ2-3, with TRBD2 identical over 11 bases. TRBV5-7 is filed as an ORF, its function uncertain. The CDR3 runs to 17 residues. The J segment lost 3 bases and the V segment lost 2 bases, leaving 8 bases of the junction unmatched. The CDR3 here is CASSFPRLAGRTDTQYF. The CDR3 DNA reads TGTGCCAGCAGCTTCCCTAGACTAGCGGGAAGGACAGATACGCAGTATTTT.

CDR3 in amino acids: CASSEQSTDTQYF. The CDR3 nucleotides are TGTGCCAGTAGTGAGCAGAGCACAGATACGCAGTATTTT. This chain links TRBV19 with TRBJ2-3; D is uncertain. The CDR3 covers 13 residues. Germline assignment: CDR1 LNHDA and CDR2 SQIVND (reference sequence). Deletions cut 5 bases from V and 0 bases from J, with 6 bases between.

The chain recombines TRBV11-2 with TRBJ2-3; D unclear. This CDR3 has 16 amino acids. Germline V gene sequence: CDR1 SGHAT, CDR2 FQNNGV. The germline V and J ends were trimmed by 7 bases and 0 bases, with 17 bases remaining between them. This CDR3 reads CASTTTRAISTDTQYF. CDR3 DNA sequence: TGTGCCAGCACCACCACCCGGGCTATTAGCACAGATACGCAGTATTTT.

This rearrangement joins TRBV20-1 to TRBJ1-1, with D tentatively TRBD1 (5 bases). This CDR3 contains 15 residues. The germline V gene encodes CDR1 DFQATT and CDR2 SNEGSKA (reference sequence). V dropped 0 bases and J dropped 1 base, with 12 bases sitting between them. The CDR3 region has the DNA TGCAGTGCTAGAGATCCCGGTCAGGGGAACACTGAAGCTTTCTTT. Translation gives CSARDPGQGNTEAFF.

This clonotype was counted a single time. The CDR3 DNA reads TGCAGTCTCAGGACCCCTTTGGGTGAGCAGTTCTTC. Translated: CSLRTPLGEQFF. This chain links TRBV20-1 with TRBJ2-1; D not certain. Trimming took 8 bases from V and 9 from J, leaving 17 bases between them. Looked up from germline, CDR1 is DFQATT and CDR2 is SNEGSKA (reference sequence). This CDR3 is 12 amino acids long.

This clonotype was recorded a few times. V usage is TRBV10-2 and J usage is TRBJ2-7; the D gene is possibly TRBD2 (6 bases). This CDR3 is 13 amino acids long. The ends were cut back, 4 bases at V and 2 bases at J, with 9 bases in the middle. The germline V gene encodes CDR1 WSHSY and CDR2 SAAADI. DNA for the CDR3: TGCGCCAGCAGTGTAGCGGCTGCCTACGAGCAGTACTTC. Its translation: CASSVAAAYEQYF.

This clonotype was detected many times. V and J are TRBV5-1 and TRBJ1-4; D is unresolved. Trimming cost V 2 bases and J 5 bases, with 4 bases left between them. Germline CDR1 reads SGHRS; CDR2 reads YFSETQ. CDR3 length: 12 amino acids. Here the CDR3 reads CASSFENEKLFF. The CDR3 nucleotides are TGCGCCAGCAGCTTTGAAAATGAAAAACTGTTTTTT.

The sample holds many counts of this clonotype. This rearrangement joins TRBV20-1 to TRBJ1-2; D remains ambiguous. Germline CDR1 reads DFQATT; CDR2 reads SNEGSKA (reference sequence). The germline V and J ends were trimmed by 5 bases and 0 bases, with 7 bases remaining between them. The CDR3 is 12 amino acids. The CDR3 is CSASTPNYGYTF. CDR3 coding DNA: TGCAGTGCTTCTACACCTAACTATGGCTACACCTTC.

V usage is TRBV9 and J usage is TRBJ2-1, with 8 bases lining up with TRBD2. The CDR3 length is 15 residues. The germline gives CDR1 SGDLS, CDR2 YYNGEE. The V and J ends lost 2 bases and 15 bases, in that order; junction bases with no gene match: 16. As DNA, the CDR3 is TGTGCCAGCAGCGTGGACACAGCGGGGGCGGGAGGTCTGTTCTTC. It codes for CASSVDTAGAGGLFF.

This clonotype was counted ten times or more. This CDR3 is CASSSLTGKGQDTEAFF. As DNA, the CDR3 is TGTGCCAGCAGTTCTCTCACAGGGAAGGGGCAGGACACTGAAGCTTTCTTT. The V call is TRBV12-3 or TRBV12-4, the J call TRBJ1-1; D might be TRBD1 (6 bases). Trimming removed 4 bases from V and 3 bases from J, with 21 bases in between. The CDR3 contains 17 residues.

The genes are TRBV7-3 and TRBJ2-3; the D gene could be TRBD1 or TRBD2 (5 bases each). This CDR3 is built from 15 residues. Trimming removed 4 bases at V and 0 bases at J, with 11 bases between. Germline-derived CDR1 and CDR2 are SGHTA and FQGTGA. CDR3 amino acids: CASSSNGDSTDTQYF. The CDR3 DNA reads as TGTGCCAGCAGCTCCAACGGGGACAGCACAGATACGCAGTATTTT.

This clonotype was observed a handful of times. The rearrangement uses TRBV12-3 or TRBV12-4 and TRBJ2-2; the D gene is possibly TRBD2 (6 bases). The CDR3 covers 15 residues. With 5 bases removed from V and 6 bases from J, the gap between germline ends came to 16 bases. The CDR3 region is CASSPPGELSGELFF. The DNA for the CDR3 is TGTGCCAGCAGTCCACCGGGAGAATTATCCGGGGAGCTGTTTTTT.

This clonotype occurred a few times. V is TRBV5-1 and J is TRBJ2-2, with D perhaps TRBD2 (6 bases). Germline assignment: CDR1 SGHRS and CDR2 YFSETQ. The CDR3 sequence is 15 residues long. V shed 2 bases and J shed 4 bases, with 12 bases lying between them. This CDR3 is CASSFLRRGTGELFF. The CDR3 DNA is TGCGCCAGCAGCTTCCTACGGCGGGGCACCGGGGAGCTGTTTTTT.

The chain recombines TRBV20-1 with TRBJ2-7, with unresolved D. CDR3 length equals 15 residues. Germline V CDR1 and CDR2: DFQATT, SNEGSKA (reference sequence). V was cut by 3 bases and J by 3 bases, with 18 bases left in between. CDR3 sequence (DNA): TGCAGTGCTAGTAGGCCATCCAAGAACCACTACGAGCAGTACTTC. This gives the protein CSASRPSKNHYEQYF.

V gene TRBV5-1 combines with J gene TRBJ2-7, with no clear D. Trimming shortened V by 0 bases and J by 1 base, and 8 bases separated the two germline ends. CDR1 is SGHRS, CDR2 YFSETQ, per germline. This CDR3 is 14 amino acids long. DNA of the CDR3: TGCGCCAGCAGCTTGGAATCACAATCCTACGAGCAGTACTTC. It translates to CASSLESQSYEQYF.

The chain employs TRBV7-2 and TRBJ1-2; possibly TRBD1 for D (6 bases). The germline gives CDR1 SGHTA, CDR2 FQGNSA. The CDR3 runs 14 residues. Trimming pared 8 bases from V and 4 bases from J, leaving 17 bases between. The CDR3 nucleotides read TGTGCCAGCGTGGGGGGGGGCTTAGGCTATGGCTACACCTTC. It encodes CASVGGGLGYGYTF.